A single sample is the source of the 26 T cell receptor beta chains below, sequenced in a study of shared clonotypes between healthy human individuals. TCRdb keeps only in-frame clones here, not all; method: immunoSEQ multiplex PCR. The repertoire holds 600,000 or so clones, with 98% as singletons. Naive CD8 isolation took CD45RO-negative cells positively selected for CCR7 and excluded terminally differentiated effector memory CD45RA+ cells. Sequenced material: naive CD8+ T cells sorted from blood. The receptor source for this set is a man in his thirties or forties in good health.

J is TRBJ1-4 and V is TRBV5-8, with a tentative D call TRBD1 (6 bases). The CDR3 has 14 amino acids. V was trimmed by 4 bases and J by 6 bases, leaving 13 bases between them. The germline gives CDR1 SGHTS, CDR2 YDEGEE. The CDR3 loop reads CASSGTGNDEKLFF. Written as DNA, the CDR3 is TGTGCCAGCAGCGGTACAGGGAATGATGAAAAACTGTTTTTT.

The chain joins TRBV11-2 to TRBJ2-1, with a weak D call TRBD2 (5 bases). This CDR3 comprises 15 residues. V was clipped by 5 bases and J by 3 bases, with 14 bases between them. Looked up from germline, CDR1 is SGHAT and CDR2 is FQNNGV. As DNA, the CDR3 is TGTGCCAGCAGCCTCTCGGGATCCTACTACAATGAGCAGTTCTTC. Translated: CASSLSGSYYNEQFF.

The sample holds one count of this clone. The chain carries TRBV29-1 and TRBJ2-7; 8 bases align to TRBD1. CDR3 length equals 15 residues. The V gene end was trimmed by 2 bases and the J gene end by 3 bases; junction bases not matched to a gene: 9. Germline CDR1 SQVTM, CDR2 ANQGSEA. This CDR3 is CSVELGPGGFYEQYF. DNA for the CDR3: TGCAGCGTTGAACTGGGCCCAGGGGGCTTCTACGAGCAGTACTTC.

The chain combines TRBV5-6 with TRBJ2-1; 13 bases line up with TRBD2. The length of the CDR3 is 14 residues. From germline, CDR1 is SGHDT and CDR2 YYEEEE. The junction had 3 bases not matched to a gene; V was cut back by 4 bases and J by 8 bases. The CDR3 DNA reads TGTGCCAGCAGCCTTGGGACTAGCGGGGATGAGCAGTTCTTC. Its translation: CASSLGTSGDEQFF.

V is TRBV6-6 and J is TRBJ1-5, with D perhaps matching TRBD1 (5 bases). Deletions cut 5 bases from V and 1 base from J, with 12 bases between. The CDR3 extends over 15 amino acids. The germline V gene encodes CDR1 MNHNY and CDR2 SVGAGI (reference sequence). The CDR3 sequence: CASSPGPGSNQPQHF. The CDR3 region has the DNA TGTGCCAGCAGTCCCGGGCCAGGGAGCAATCAGCCCCAGCATTTT.

This chain uses TRBV29-1 with TRBJ1-1; TRBD1 aligns across 8 bases. V lost 2 bases, J lost 11 bases, and 10 bases stayed unmatched. In germline, CDR1 is SQVTM, CDR2 ANQGSEA. The CDR3 extends over 13 amino acids. DNA of the CDR3: TGCAGCGTTGAAAGGGGGGACAGGAGAGGTGCTTTCTTT. Its protein product is CSVERGDRRGAFF.

The chain joins TRBV5-4 to TRBJ2-7, with 9 bases lining up with TRBD1. V gave up 1 base and J gave up 3 bases; unmatched junction bases: 5. Germline CDR1 reads SGHNT; CDR2 reads YYREEE (reference sequence). CDR3 length: 15 amino acids. The CDR3: CASSLSGTGLYEQYF. DNA of the CDR3: TGTGCCAGCAGCTTGTCCGGGACAGGGCTCTACGAGCAGTACTTC.

The chain recombines TRBV11-1 with TRBJ2-7; 12 bases line up with TRBD2. Germline CDR1 SGHAT, CDR2 FQDESV (reference sequence). J lost 1 base, V lost 3 bases, and 4 bases had no gene match. The CDR3 totals 16 residues. The CDR3 protein is CASSLGGLAGSYEQYF. CDR3 in DNA: TGTGCCAGCAGCTTGGGCGGACTAGCGGGATCCTACGAGCAGTACTTC.

This chain connects TRBV9 to TRBJ2-3; 7 bases are shared with TRBD1. V shed 4 bases, J shed 3 bases, and the junction held 8 bases outside the gene matches. Germline-derived CDR1 and CDR2 are SGDLS and YYNGEE. The CDR3 has 15 amino acids. This chain's CDR3 is CASSPQGTGTDTQYF. The CDR3 bases are TGTGCCAGCAGCCCACAGGGGACCGGGACAGATACGCAGTATTTT.

The chain carries TRBV2 and TRBJ1-1; weak D call: TRBD1 (6 bases). Germline V gene lookup returns CDR1 SNHLY and CDR2 FYNNEI. V was clipped by 3 bases and J by 5 bases, with 13 bases between them. This CDR3 region has 14 residues. CDR3 sequence: CASSDPGDLTEAFF. The DNA of the CDR3 is TGTGCCAGCAGTGACCCAGGGGATTTAACTGAAGCTTTCTTT.

The chain combines TRBV5-4 with TRBJ2-7; D perhaps matches TRBD2 (7 bases). V dropped 10 bases and J dropped 3 bases, with 17 bases sitting between them. CDR1 SGHNT and CDR2 YYREEE come from the germline V gene (reference sequence). This CDR3 has 13 amino acids. The CDR3, as DNA: TGTGCCGGGGGGGCGGGAGAACACTACGAGCAGTACTTC. It specifies CAGGAGEHYEQYF.

The rearrangement links TRBV5-1 to TRBJ2-7; maybe TRBD2 (6 bases). V lost 0 bases and J lost 1, with 14 bases in between. This CDR3 region has 16 residues. CDR1 and CDR2 from the germline V gene are SGHRS and YFSETQ. The CDR3 DNA sequence: TGCGCCAGCAGCTTGGGTAGCGGAGCCCTTTCCTACGAGCAGTACTTC. It specifies CASSLGSGALSYEQYF.

The chain joins TRBV9 to TRBJ2-3; weak D call: TRBD1 (5 bases). In germline, CDR1 is SGDLS, CDR2 YYNGEE. This CDR3 spans 13 amino acids. Between the trimmed V and J ends, which lost 0 bases and 5 bases, there was a span of 7 bases. The CDR3 loop is CASSVGGLDTQYF. As DNA, the CDR3 is TGTGCCAGCAGCGTAGGGGGCTTAGATACGCAGTATTTT. The full variable domain, completed using reference TRBV9 and TRBJ2-3, is DSGVTQTPKHLITATGQRVTLRCSPRSGDLSVYWYQQSLDQGLQFLIQYYNGEERAKGNILERFSAQQFPDLHSELNLSSLELGDSALYFCASSVGGLDTQYFGPGTRLTVL.

This clone was detected once. The chain recombines TRBV5-1 with TRBJ2-3; D may match TRBD1 or TRBD2 (5 bases each). The CDR3 length is 15 residues. The V end was cut by 4 bases, the J end by 2 bases, with 14 bases between. The V gene's germline CDR1 is SGHRS and CDR2 YFSETQ. CDR3 DNA sequence: TGCGCCAGCAGCACCTCCGGGACCATCACAGATACGCAGTATTTT. Its translation: CASSTSGTITDTQYF.

This rearrangement joins TRBV27 to TRBJ2-7; no firm D call. Germline CDR1 is MNHEY and CDR2 is SMNVEV (reference sequence). V was cut by 0 bases and J by 2 bases, with 8 bases left in between. The CDR3 runs to 14 residues. The CDR3 region has the DNA TGTGCCAGCAGTTTATCTAGGGAAACCTACGAGCAGTACTTC. Its translation: CASSLSRETYEQYF.

This sequence joins TRBV29-1 and TRBJ2-2; 7 positions match TRBD1. J gave up 5 bases and V 3 bases, and 6 bases lay outside the gene matches. CDR1 is SQVTM, CDR2 ANQGSEA, per germline. CDR3 length: 14 residues. DNA of the CDR3: TGCAGCGTTGAGTTGACAGGGATGACCGGGGAGCTGTTTTTT. Encoded protein: CSVELTGMTGELFF.

This chain joins TRBV5-1 and TRBJ2-7, with 7 bases aligning to TRBD2. CDR3 size: 12 residues. V lost 4 bases, J lost 12 bases, and 10 bases stayed unmatched. Germline-derived CDR1 and CDR2 are SGHRS and YFSETQ. Here the CDR3 reads CASSPNRTRAYF. The CDR3 DNA sequence: TGCGCCAGCAGCCCGAACCGGACTAGAGCGTACTTC.

The V gene is TRBV5-6, the J gene TRBJ1-2; D unresolved. This CDR3 spans 15 amino acids. V was shortened by 4 bases and J by 4 bases, with 17 bases between the two germline ends. Germline lookup yields CDR1 SGHDT and CDR2 YYEEEE. In DNA, the CDR3 is TGTGCCAGCAGCCTTACGAGTAGCCCTTCCTATGGCTACACCTTC. Its protein product is CASSLTSSPSYGYTF.

The chain carries TRBV6-5 and TRBJ2-4, with D unclear. Germline V gene data show CDR1 as MNHEY and CDR2 as SVGAGI. CDR3 size: 16 residues. V was pared by 3 bases and J by 0 bases, with 12 bases between. The CDR3 spells CASSYHPAIAKNIQYF. The CDR3 DNA sequence: TGTGCCAGCAGTTATCATCCAGCTATAGCCAAAAACATTCAGTACTTC.

This clone showed up just once. The V gene is TRBV19, the J gene TRBJ2-1, with 9 bases aligning to TRBD2. CDR1 LNHDA and CDR2 SQIVND come from the germline V gene (reference sequence). Trimming at V came to 5 bases and at J to 7 bases, leaving 6 bases not matched to a gene. The CDR3 runs 14 residues. The CDR3 is CASSVSGGYNEQFF. The CDR3, as DNA: TGTGCCAGTAGTGTTAGCGGGGGCTATAATGAGCAGTTCTTC.

The V gene is TRBV7-2, the J gene TRBJ1-1, with D unresolved. Germline values: CDR1 SGHTA, CDR2 FQGNSA. Trimming shortened V by 0 bases and J by 1 base, and 15 bases separated the two germline ends. The CDR3 has 17 amino acids. This CDR3 reads CASSLAFFATSNTEAFF. CDR3 DNA sequence: TGTGCCAGCAGCTTAGCGTTTTTTGCAACCTCGAACACTGAAGCTTTCTTT. The full variable domain, completed using reference TRBV7-2 and TRBJ1-1, is GAGVSQSPSNKVTEKGKDVELRCDPISGHTALYWYRQSLGQGLEFLIYFQGNSAPDKSGLPSDRFSAERTGGSVSTLTIQRTQQEDSAVYLCASSLAFFATSNTEAFFGQGTRLTVV.

About this clone: One junction end does not reproduce the germline sequence, and a read error may be involved. The chain carries TRBV7-7 and TRBJ2-7, with 10 bases identical to TRBD1. This CDR3 is 16 amino acids long. Germline V gives CDR1 SSHAT, CDR2 FNYEAQ (reference sequence). The CDR3 sequence is CASSLGRQGAFYEQYF. In DNA, the CDR3 is TGTGCTAGCAGCTTAGGGAGACAGGGGGCGTTCTACGAGCAGTACTTC.

This clone was seen a single time. This chain connects TRBV4-1 to TRBJ1-4; 8 bases fit TRBD1. The CDR3 runs 15 residues. The J segment lost 6 bases and the V segment lost 3 bases, leaving 6 bases of the junction unmatched. Germline lookup yields CDR1 MGHRA and CDR2 YSYEKL. For the CDR3, the DNA is TGCGCCAGCAGCCAGATGACAGGGGAGGATGAAAAACTGTTTTTT. It translates to CASSQMTGEDEKLFF.

The rearrangement joins TRBV28 to TRBJ2-5, with 8 bases aligning to TRBD2. CDR1 is MDHEN and CDR2 is SYDVKM in the germline V gene. The CDR3 totals 15 residues. With 2 bases clipped from V and 1 base from J, the junction kept 3 bases outside the gene matches. The CDR3 nucleotides read TGTGCCAGCAGTTTACCGCTAGCGGGCCAAGAGACCCAGTACTTC. Translation: CASSLPLAGQETQYF. Full variable domain (remainder filled in from reference TRBV28 and TRBJ2-5): DVKVTQSSRYLVKRTGEKVFLECVQDMDHENMFWYRQDPGLGLRLIYFSYDVKMKEKGDIPEGYSVSREKKERFSLILESASTNQTSMYLCASSLPLAGQETQYFGPGTRLLVL.

The chain employs TRBV20-1 and TRBJ2-7; no definite D call. Trimming pared 3 bases from V and 12 bases from J, leaving 12 bases between. The CDR3 is 10 residues long. Looked up from germline, CDR1 is DFQATT and CDR2 is SNEGSKA (reference sequence). The CDR3 sequence: CSASAGLPYF. CDR3 DNA sequence: TGCAGTGCTAGCGCTGGTCTCCCGTACTTC.

The chain combines TRBV14 with TRBJ2-3; TRBD2 is a possible D gene (6 bases). From germline, CDR1 is SGHDN and CDR2 FVKESK. This CDR3 has 16 amino acids. Trimming removed 0 bases at V and 0 bases at J, with 10 bases between. In nucleotides, the CDR3 is TGTGCCAGCAGCCAAGATTGGCTAGCGAGCACAGATACGCAGTATTTT. It is translated as CASSQDWLASTDTQYF.